This T cell receptor (beta chain) stems from a study of T cells in Graves' hyperthyroidism and ophthalmopathy. Study-wide points: Ophthalmopathy was separated from stable hyperthyroidism by a 13 V-J model. Clonotypes that were expanded in thyroid above 0.001 mostly appeared in blood too.

There are many counts of this clonotype. What it binds is unknown. Amplified regions were TCR beta CDR3 sequences from RNA transcripts. The HTBI primer set served for first-round RT-PCR of the TCR CDR3. TCRdb re-analysed the multiplex PCR reads in MiXCR, keeping a single row per CDR3 protein. There are 350,000 to 400,000 distinct CDR3 sequences in the sample; roughly 14% occur only once, and 11% lies in the top ten. Germline assignment: CDR1 DFQATT and CDR2 SNEGSKA (reference sequence). This CDR3 spans 14 amino acids. Deletions cut 3 bases from V and 2 bases from J, with 14 bases between. When ophthalmopathy did not progress within 18 months, Graves' hyperthyroidism was considered stable. A patient was excluded if there was uncontrolled infection, other autoimmune disease, pregnancy or lactation.

Sequencing was carried out using blood. The V call is TRBV20-1, the J call TRBJ2-7, with unresolved D. The TCR originated in a woman aged 60-70 years with Graves' hyperthyroidism. The CDR3 coding sequence is TGCAGTGCTAGGGGCGGTAGACGGACCTACGAGCAGTACTTC. Its translation: CSARGGRRTYEQYF.